These 26 T cell receptor beta chains originate from one sample sequenced in a study of blood T cell repertoires in COVID-19. Data came from immunoSEQ multiplex PCR; TCRdb stores just in-frame clones and leaves some out. This table holds 45,000 to 55,000 clones, roughly 91% found once. Material: peripheral blood. These receptors were collected from a human donor in a cohort sampled during active COVID-19.

The rearrangement links TRBV11-3 to TRBJ1-6; D gene uncertain. The germline V and J ends were trimmed by 5 bases and 10 bases, with 18 bases remaining between them. CDR1 and CDR2 from the germline V gene are SGHNT and YENEEA. The CDR3 has 15 residues. CDR3 in DNA: TGTGCCAGCAGCCTGGGAGAGCGTGTGAGATCACCCCTCCACTTT. Its protein product is CASSLGERVRSPLHF. The variable domain in full, with the rest retrieved from reference TRBV11-3 and TRBJ1-6, is EAGVVQSPRYKIIEKKQPVAFWCNPISGHNTLYWYLQNLGQGPELLIRYENEEAVDDSQLPKDRFSAERLKGVDSTLKIQPAELGDSAVYLCASSLGERVRSPLHFGNGTRLTVT.

This sequence joins TRBV28 and TRBJ2-7, with a possible D match to TRBD1 (6 bases). The CDR3 loop spans 14 amino acids. The V gene's germline CDR1 is MDHEN and CDR2 SYDVKM. V lost 1 base and J lost 6, with 13 bases in between. CDR3 in DNA: TGTGCCAGCAGTTTATTAACAGGGTGGGCCGAGCAGTACTTC. Its translation: CASSLLTGWAEQYF.

The gene calls are TRBV28 and TRBJ2-4; the match to TRBD2 covers 10 bases. The CDR3 has 17 amino acids. Per the germline V gene, CDR1 is MDHEN and CDR2 is SYDVKM. The trim removed 6 bases at V and 2 bases at J, leaving 10 bases unmatched. The CDR3 region has the DNA TGTGCCAGCAGGCCTACTAGCGGGATCGGTTCCAAAAACATTCAGTACTTC. Translated: CASRPTSGIGSKNIQYF.

The chain recombines TRBV19 with TRBJ1-1; no firm D call. V was pared by 4 bases and J by 4 bases, with 16 bases between. CDR1 and CDR2 (germline): LNHDA, SQIVND (reference sequence). CDR3 length: 15 amino acids. This CDR3 reads CASSTTWGGGTEAFF. The CDR3 nucleotides are TGTGCCAGTAGTACCACCTGGGGAGGCGGCACTGAAGCTTTCTTT.

Written as DNA, the CDR3 is TGTGCCAGCAGGGACAGGGTAGGCAACTATGGCTACACCTTC. This sequence encodes CASRDRVGNYGYTF. The rearrangement links TRBV28 to TRBJ1-2, with TRBD1 matching 8 bases. Per the germline V gene, CDR1 is MDHEN and CDR2 is SYDVKM. The CDR3 covers 14 residues. The ends lost 6 bases at V and 2 bases at J; junction bases unmatched: 5.

The rearrangement uses TRBV29-1 and TRBJ1-4, with 7 bases identical to TRBD1. The CDR3 length is 15 residues. Per germline, CDR1 SQVTM and CDR2 ANQGSEA. V gave up 7 bases and J gave up 3 bases; unmatched junction bases: 11. This CDR3 is CSASLDRIPNEKLFF. The CDR3 region has the DNA TGCAGCGCTTCACTGGACAGGATACCTAATGAAAAACTGTTTTTT.

V usage is TRBV7-2 and J usage is TRBJ1-2; 8 nucleotides agree with TRBD1. Per the germline V gene, CDR1 is SGHTA and CDR2 is FQGNSA. V shed 5 bases, J shed 5 bases, and the junction held 7 bases outside the gene matches. The CDR3 is made up of 14 amino acids. CDR3 residues: CASSPRTGTYGYTF. The CDR3 DNA reads as TGTGCCAGCAGCCCCCGGACAGGGACATATGGCTACACCTTC.

The table lists this clone with a few counts. The chain joins TRBV30 to TRBJ1-3; D is uncertain. The CDR3 runs to 12 residues. From germline, CDR1 is GTSNPN and CDR2 SVGIG (reference sequence). The CDR3 loop is CSARFGGNTIYF. The CDR3 DNA reads TGTTCCGCGAGGTTCGGGGGAAACACCATATATTTT.

J is TRBJ2-5 and V is TRBV29-1, with D perhaps TRBD1 (5 bases). CDR3 length: 14 residues. Trimming shortened V by 4 bases and J by 4 bases, and 16 bases separated the two germline ends. CDR1 SQVTM and CDR2 ANQGSEA come from the germline V gene. The chain's CDR3 is CSVVVGSRAETQYF. The CDR3, as DNA: TGCAGCGTTGTTGTTGGGTCCAGGGCAGAGACCCAGTACTTC.

The chain has TRBV3-1 (or the pseudogene TRBV3-2) and TRBJ2-7; 12 bases agree with TRBD2. V shed 4 bases and J 0 bases; nucleotides not matched to a gene: 10. Germline CDR1 and CDR2: LGHDT and YNNKEL (reference sequence). This CDR3 spans 18 amino acids. The CDR3 sequence: CASSLQGLAGGNSYEQYF. The DNA of the CDR3 is TGTGCCAGCAGCCTCCAGGGCCTAGCGGGAGGGAACTCCTACGAGCAGTACTTC.

In DNA, the CDR3 is TGCGCCAGCACCAATAGCGGCAGCTCCTACAATGAGCAGTTCTTC. Its protein is CASTNSGSSYNEQFF. The V and J genes are TRBV5-1 and TRBJ2-1, with TRBD2 as a possible D gene (6 bases). V was cut by 6 bases and J by 0 bases, with 13 bases left in between. The CDR3 totals 15 residues. Germline CDR1 SGHRS, CDR2 YFSETQ.

V usage is TRBV2 and J usage is TRBJ1-1; the D is unclear. There are 14 residues in the CDR3. CDR1 SNHLY and CDR2 FYNNEI come from the germline V gene. Trimming removed 4 bases from V and 0 bases from J, with 9 bases in between. The CDR3 coding sequence is TGTGCCAGCAGTGGGGAGGGAATGAACACTGAAGCTTTCTTT. Encoded protein: CASSGEGMNTEAFF.

The V gene is TRBV19, the J gene TRBJ1-2; 7 nucleotides agree with TRBD1. CDR1 is LNHDA, CDR2 SQIVND, per germline (reference sequence). The ends lost 9 bases at V and 8 bases at J; junction bases unmatched: 9. The CDR3 extends over 12 amino acids. CDR3 coding DNA: TGTGCCAGCCGGACAGGCCAAGGGGGCTACACCTTC. This encodes CASRTGQGGYTF.

The chain employs TRBV18 and TRBJ1-4; D not certain. The CDR3 consists of 14 residues. Trimming removed 4 bases from V and 8 bases from J, with 14 bases in between. Germline loops: CDR1 KGHSH, CDR2 LQKENI. The CDR3 nucleotides are TGTGCCAGCTCACGAGGTACCGCTTGGGAAAAACTGTTTTTT. Translation gives CASSRGTAWEKLFF.

This chain links TRBV6-6 with TRBJ2-7, with 8 bases matching TRBD2. The CDR3 has 13 residues. Germline assignment: CDR1 MNHNY and CDR2 SVGAGI (reference sequence). Trimming took 3 bases from V and 7 from J; bases not matched to a gene: 5. The CDR3: CASSYLTSGEQYF. The CDR3 nucleotides read TGTGCCAGCAGTTATCTCACTAGCGGAGAGCAGTACTTC.

J is TRBJ2-3 and V is TRBV5-6; the D gene is possibly TRBD2 (8 bases). CDR1 SGHDT and CDR2 YYEEEE come from the germline V gene. Trimming pared 0 bases from V and 1 base from J, leaving 12 bases between. The CDR3 runs to 16 residues. The CDR3 spells CASSLDSGTGTDTQYF. The CDR3 bases are TGTGCCAGCAGCTTGGATAGCGGGACAGGCACAGATACGCAGTATTTT.

The chain combines TRBV28 with TRBJ2-3; tentative D call: TRBD2 (5 bases). Trimming stripped 7 bases from V and 1 base from J, with 21 bases between. The CDR3 sequence is 17 residues long. CDR1 is MDHEN, CDR2 SYDVKM, per germline. CDR3 DNA sequence: TGTGCCAGCACCACCCCCTCACTAGGGCAGGGCACAGATACGCAGTATTTT. It translates to CASTTPSLGQGTDTQYF.

This chain uses TRBV7-9 with TRBJ1-4, with D possibly matching TRBD1 (6 bases). Trimming took 5 bases from V and 3 from J, leaving 13 bases between them. Per the germline V gene, CDR1 is SEHNR and CDR2 is FQNEAQ (reference sequence). The CDR3 has 15 amino acids. The DNA for the CDR3 is TGTGCCAGCAGCGACAACAGGGTTCCTAATGAAAAACTGTTTTTT. Translating it yields CASSDNRVPNEKLFF.

This chain connects TRBV5-5 to TRBJ1-2; 12 bases align to TRBD1. Germline CDR1 and CDR2: SGHKS and YYEKEE (reference sequence). Trimming cost V 4 bases and J 8 bases; bases outside gene matches: 9. The CDR3 runs to 15 residues. The CDR3 bases are TGTGCCAGCAGCATACCGGGACAGGGGGCTTTCGGCTACACCTTC. Protein: CASSIPGQGAFGYTF.

The chain combines TRBV11-2 with TRBJ1-3, with D perhaps matching TRBD1 (6 bases). The CDR3 is 17 amino acids. Germline V CDR1 and CDR2: SGHAT, FQNNGV. V lost 5 bases and J lost 0, with 17 bases in between. The CDR3 DNA reads TGTGCCAGCAGCCCGCGGACAGTTAACATCTCTGGAAACACCATATATTTT. Translating gives CASSPRTVNISGNTIYF.

The chain has TRBV10-3 and TRBJ2-5, with 8 bases matching TRBD2. Germline V lookup: CDR1 ENHRY, CDR2 SYGVKD. Losses at the gene ends were 10 bases for V and 3 bases for J; bases not matched to a gene: 7. The CDR3 covers 13 residues. For the CDR3, the DNA is TGTGCCACCCAGGGAGCGGGAGAAGAGACCCAGTACTTC. This sequence encodes CATQGAGEETQYF.

The CDR3 DNA is TGTGCCAGCAGTCCCGGGGGGGTACCCTATGGCTACACCTTC. Protein: CASSPGGVPYGYTF. This chain links TRBV28 with TRBJ1-2; maybe TRBD1 (5 bases). The CDR3 sequence is 14 residues long. Trimming cost V 5 bases and J 4 bases, with 14 bases left between them. Per germline, CDR1 MDHEN and CDR2 SYDVKM.

V and J are TRBV28 and TRBJ2-7; 13 bases line up with TRBD2. This CDR3 is 15 amino acids long. With V trimmed by 6 bases and J by 1 base, 3 bases remained unmatched. Germline V gene sequence: CDR1 MDHEN, CDR2 SYDVKM. CDR3 amino acids: CASRLAGGSSYEQYF. CDR3 DNA sequence: TGTGCCAGCAGACTAGCGGGGGGGAGTTCCTACGAGCAGTACTTC.

For the CDR3, the DNA is TGTGCCAGCAGCCCCGGGACATTCCAAGAGACCCAGTACTTC. Translated, it gives CASSPGTFQETQYF. The gene calls are TRBV7-9 and TRBJ2-5; the D gene is possibly TRBD1 (6 bases). The CDR3 runs to 14 residues. The germline V and J ends were trimmed by 5 bases and 1 base, with 11 bases remaining between them. Germline V gives CDR1 SEHNR, CDR2 FQNEAQ (reference sequence).

This clone was seen once. The V call is TRBV7-8, the J call TRBJ2-7, with TRBD2 matching 8 bases. The CDR3 covers 16 residues. The germline V gene encodes CDR1 SGHVS and CDR2 FQNEAQ. The junction had 8 bases not matched to a gene; V was cut back by 2 bases and J by 2 bases. CDR3 region: CASSLIPSGPTYEQYF. CDR3 DNA: TGTGCCAGCAGCTTAATACCTAGCGGGCCCACCTACGAGCAGTACTTC.

This chain joins TRBV5-4 and TRBJ2-5; possible D gene TRBD2, 6 bases. This CDR3 is 15 amino acids long. CDR1 and CDR2 from the germline V gene are SGHNT and YYREEE (reference sequence). Trimming removed 3 bases from V and 5 bases from J, with 17 bases in between. Written as DNA, the CDR3 is TGTGCCAGCAGCTCCGATCCGTCTGGGGGGGAGACCCAGTACTTC. It yields the protein CASSSDPSGGETQYF.